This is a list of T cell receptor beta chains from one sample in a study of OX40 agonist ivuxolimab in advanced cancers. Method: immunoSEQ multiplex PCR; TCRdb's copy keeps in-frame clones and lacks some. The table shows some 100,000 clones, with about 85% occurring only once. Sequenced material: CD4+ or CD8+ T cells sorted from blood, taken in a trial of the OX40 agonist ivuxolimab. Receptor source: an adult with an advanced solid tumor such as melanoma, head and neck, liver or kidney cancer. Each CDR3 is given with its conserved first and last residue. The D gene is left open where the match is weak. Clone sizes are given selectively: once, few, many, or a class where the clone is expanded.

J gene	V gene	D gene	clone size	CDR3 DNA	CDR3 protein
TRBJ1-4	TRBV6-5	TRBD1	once	TGTGCCAGCAGTCCGAGGACAGGGCGGCGTGAAAAACTGTTTTTT	CASSPRTGRREKLFF
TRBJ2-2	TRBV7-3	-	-	TGTGCCAGCAGGCTTGGAGGACCGAACACCGGGGAGCTGTTTTTT	CASRLGGPNTGELFF
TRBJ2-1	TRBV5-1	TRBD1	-	TGCGCCAGCAGCGTAGCCAGGACAGGGTACAATGAGCAGTTCTTC	CASSVARTGYNEQFF
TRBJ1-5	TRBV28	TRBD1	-	TGTGCCAGCAGTTCGGACAGGTATAGCAATCAGCCCCAGCATTTT	CASSSDRYSNQPQHF
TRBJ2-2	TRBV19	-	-	TGTGCCAGTAGTACAACTCACACCGGGGAGCTGTTTTTT	CASSTTHTGELFF
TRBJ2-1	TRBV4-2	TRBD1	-	TGTGCCAGCAGCCAAGTGGAGCGACAGGGGGCGAATGAGCAGTTCTTC	CASSQVERQGANEQFF
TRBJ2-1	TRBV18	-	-	TGTGCCAGCTCACCCACGGGGAATGAAGCTAGGGAGCAGTTCTTC	CASSPTGNEAREQFF
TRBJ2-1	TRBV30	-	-	TGTGCCCATAGCCGGGGTAGCAGCGCGAATGAGCAGTTCTTC	CAHSRGSSANEQFF
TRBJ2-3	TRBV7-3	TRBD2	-	TGTGCCAGCAGCCAACATCTAGCGGGGGATAGGACAGATACGCAGTATTTT	CASSQHLAGDRTDTQYF
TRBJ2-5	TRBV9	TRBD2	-	TGTGCCAGCAGCGTAGAAGGGACTAGCGGGGTAGTCGGTGGGGAGACCCAGTACTTC	CASSVEGTSGVVGGETQYF
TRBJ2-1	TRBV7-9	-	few	TGTGCCAGCATTAAGGACAGAGTATACAATGAGCAGTTCTTC	CASIKDRVYNEQFF
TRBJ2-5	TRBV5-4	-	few	TGTGCCAGCAGCTTGGGACAGCGCCTATCCAGTAGGAGCACCCAGTACTTC	CASSLGQRLSSRSTQYF
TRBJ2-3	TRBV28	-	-	TGTGCCAGCAGCTCAGGGATAGATACGCAGTATTTT	CASSSGIDTQYF
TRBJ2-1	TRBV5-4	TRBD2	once	TGTGCCAGCAGCTTACTAGCGGCGCGCTCCTACAATGAGCAGTTCTTC	CASSLLAARSYNEQFF
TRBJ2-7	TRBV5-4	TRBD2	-	TGTGCCAGCAGCCGTCGGACTAGCGGGGGACACTCCTACGAGCAGTACTTC	CASSRRTSGGHSYEQYF
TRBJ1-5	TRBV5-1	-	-	TGCGCCAGCAGCTTGGGAGGGGATAGCAATCAGCCCCAGCATTTT	CASSLGGDSNQPQHF
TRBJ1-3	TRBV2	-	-	TGTGCCAGCAGGACAGACAGGCTGGGAAACACCATATATTTT	CASRTDRLGNTIYF
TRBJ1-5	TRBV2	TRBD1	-	TGTGCCAGCAAAGCGACAGGGAGGAGCAATCAGCCCCAGCATTTT	CASKATGRSNQPQHF
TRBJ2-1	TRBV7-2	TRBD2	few	TGTGCCAGCAGCTTGGCTAGCGGGGGCCCAGAGCAGTTCTTC	CASSLASGGPEQFF
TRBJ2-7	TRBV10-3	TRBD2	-	TGTGCCATCAGTTCCAGCGGGGGGCCCCCCTACGAGCAGTACTTC	CAISSSGGPPYEQYF
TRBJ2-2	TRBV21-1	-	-	TGTGCCAGCAGCAAAGAGGGAAGCCGGGAGGGGAACACCGGGGAGCTGTTTTTT	CASSKEGSREGNTGELFF
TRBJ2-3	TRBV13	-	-	TGTGCCAGCAGCTTAGGCGGGGATTGGCCAGATACGCAGTATTTT	CASSLGGDWPDTQYF
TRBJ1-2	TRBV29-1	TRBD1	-	TGCAGCGTTGAAGATCGGGGGGCAGGGGGCGCTAACTATGGCTACACCTTC	CSVEDRGAGGANYGYTF
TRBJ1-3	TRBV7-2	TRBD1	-	TGTGCCAGCAGTCCCGGGACAGGGGGAAACACCATATATTTT	CASSPGTGGNTIYF
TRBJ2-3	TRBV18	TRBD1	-	TGTGCCAGCTCACCCCTCGGACAGGCCGGCACAGATACGCAGTATTTT	CASSPLGQAGTDTQYF
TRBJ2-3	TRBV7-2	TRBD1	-	TGTGCCAGCAGCCCTACGTTGACAGGGCTCACAGATACGCAGTATTTT	CASSPTLTGLTDTQYF
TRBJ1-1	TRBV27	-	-	TGTGCCAGCAGTTTATGGGTTGACACTGAAGCTTTCTTT	CASSLWVDTEAFF
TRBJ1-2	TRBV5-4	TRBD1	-	TGTGCCAGCAGCTTGCCAACCCAGGGGGCCTGGGGCTACACCTTC	CASSLPTQGAWGYTF
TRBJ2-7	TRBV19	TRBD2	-	TGTGCCAGTAGTTCGGCGGGGGATCCCTACGAGCAGTACTTC	CASSSAGDPYEQYF
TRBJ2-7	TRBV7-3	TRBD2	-	TGTGCCAGCAGCCCCACGGCTGCGGGGGGGCATTACGAGCAGTACTTC	CASSPTAAGGHYEQYF
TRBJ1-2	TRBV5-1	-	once	TGCGCCAGCACCTCTACCACAGGGATAGGGGGCTACACCTTC	CASTSTTGIGGYTF
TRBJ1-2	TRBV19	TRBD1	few	TGTGCCAGTAGTATAAGACAGGGAGGTAACTATGGCTACACCTTC	CASSIRQGGNYGYTF
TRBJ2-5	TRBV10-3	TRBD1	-	TGTGCCATCAGTGAGTCCGGACAGGCCGTCCAAGAGACCCAGTACTTC	CAISESGQAVQETQYF
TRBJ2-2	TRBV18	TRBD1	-	TGTGCCAGCTCACCAGAGACAGGGTTCACCGGCGAGCTGTTTTTT	CASSPETGFTGELFF
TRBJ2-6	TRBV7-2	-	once	TGTGCCAGCAGCTTAAATCCAGGCTCCGGGGCCAACGTCCTGACTTTC	CASSLNPGSGANVLTF
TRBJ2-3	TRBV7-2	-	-	TGTGCCAGCAGCTCACTCGTCTTCTCTTCTCCGCAGTATTTT	CASSSLVFSSPQYF
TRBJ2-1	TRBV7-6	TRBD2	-	TGTGCCAGCAGCTTAGAAATAACGGGGGGGAATGGGCAGTTCTTC	CASSLEITGGNGQFF
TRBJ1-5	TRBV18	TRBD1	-	TGTGCCAGCTCACCACAATCGGTACAGGGGGCATTCAGTAGCAATCAGCCCCAGCATTTT	CASSPQSVQGAFSSNQPQHF
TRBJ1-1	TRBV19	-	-	TGTGCCAGTACCCTTAGGGGGGATTTCGGGACTGAAGCTTTCTTT	CASTLRGDFGTEAFF